What follows is one T cell receptor (beta chain) and its context. The data derive from a study of glioma-infiltrating T cells after dendritic cell vaccination. This sample's time point: after dendritic cell vaccination, including at tumor progression/relapse. Amplification used 60 V beta primers and 13 J beta primers. Generated by immunoSEQ multiplex PCR, the TCRdb table keeps only in-frame clones and is missing some. The sample records 99,000 or so clones, 65% to 85% being singletons. Germline assignment: CDR1 SGHRS and CDR2 YFSETQ. There are 14 residues in the CDR3. Trimming stripped 4 bases from V and 2 bases from J, with 12 bases between.

This sample comprised blood, obtained after dendritic cell vaccination. This TCR was sampled from a human donor with glioblastoma. V is TRBV5-1 and J is TRBJ1-2; D perhaps matches TRBD1 (5 bases). In nucleotides, the CDR3 is TGCGCCAGCAGCCCCCGACAGATGAACTATGGCTACACCTTC. Its translation is CASSPRQMNYGYTF.